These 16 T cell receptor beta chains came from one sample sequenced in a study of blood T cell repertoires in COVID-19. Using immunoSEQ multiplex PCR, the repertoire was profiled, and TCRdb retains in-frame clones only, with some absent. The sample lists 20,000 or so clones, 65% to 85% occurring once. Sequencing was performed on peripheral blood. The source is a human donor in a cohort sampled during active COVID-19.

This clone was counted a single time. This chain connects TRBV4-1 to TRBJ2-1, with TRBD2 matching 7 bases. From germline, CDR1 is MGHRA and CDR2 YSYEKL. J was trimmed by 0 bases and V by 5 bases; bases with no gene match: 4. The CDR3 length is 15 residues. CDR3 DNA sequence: TGCGCCAGCAGCTCCAGCGGGAACTCCTACAATGAGCAGTTCTTC. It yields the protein CASSSSGNSYNEQFF.

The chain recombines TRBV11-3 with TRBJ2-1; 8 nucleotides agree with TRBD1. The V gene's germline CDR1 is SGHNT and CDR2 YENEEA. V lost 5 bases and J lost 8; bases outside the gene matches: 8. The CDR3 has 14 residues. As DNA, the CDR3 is TGTGCCAGCAGCCCCCGGACAGGGTTAGATGAGCAGTTCTTC. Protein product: CASSPRTGLDEQFF.

CDR3 amino acids: CASSQDWGETSSYNEQFF. The DNA of the CDR3 is TGTGCCAGCAGCCAAGACTGGGGGGAAACTAGCTCCTACAATGAGCAGTTCTTC. The V call is TRBV3-1 (or the pseudogene TRBV3-2), the J call TRBJ2-1; tentative D call: TRBD2 (6 bases). This CDR3 has 18 residues. The germline V and J ends were trimmed by 0 bases and 0 bases, with 15 bases remaining between them. Germline CDR1 reads LGHDT; CDR2 reads YNNKEL (reference sequence).

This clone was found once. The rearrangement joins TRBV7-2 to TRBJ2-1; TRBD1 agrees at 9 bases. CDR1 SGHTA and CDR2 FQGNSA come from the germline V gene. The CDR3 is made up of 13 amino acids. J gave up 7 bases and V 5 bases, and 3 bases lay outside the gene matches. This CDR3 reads CASSLGQGNEQFF. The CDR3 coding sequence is TGTGCCAGCAGCCTAGGACAGGGGAATGAGCAGTTCTTC.

The CDR3 protein is CAIGGTGPYEQYF. CDR3 DNA sequence: TGTGCCATCGGGGGGACAGGGCCTTACGAGCAGTACTTC. V and J are TRBV28 and TRBJ2-7, with 9 bases that match TRBD1. Looked up from germline, CDR1 is MDHEN and CDR2 is SYDVKM. The CDR3 is 13 residues long. V trimming: 10 bases; J trimming: 4 bases; junction bases outside the gene matches: 8.

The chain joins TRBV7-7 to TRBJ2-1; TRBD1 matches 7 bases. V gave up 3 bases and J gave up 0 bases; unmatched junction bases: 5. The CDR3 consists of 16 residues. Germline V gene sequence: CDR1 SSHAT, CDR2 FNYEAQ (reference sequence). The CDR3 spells CASSFQDRSSYNEQFF. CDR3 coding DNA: TGTGCCAGCAGCTTTCAGGACAGGAGCTCCTACAATGAGCAGTTCTTC.

CDR3 amino acids: CASSSRSGTHPYEQYF. The CDR3 DNA reads TGTGCCAGCAGCTCCCGGTCCGGGACTCATCCCTACGAGCAGTACTTC. This sequence joins TRBV11-1 and TRBJ2-7, with TRBD2 as a possible D gene (6 bases). In germline, CDR1 is SGHAT, CDR2 FQDESV (reference sequence). The CDR3 has 16 residues. Between the trimmed V and J ends, which lost 4 bases and 2 bases, there was a span of 18 bases.

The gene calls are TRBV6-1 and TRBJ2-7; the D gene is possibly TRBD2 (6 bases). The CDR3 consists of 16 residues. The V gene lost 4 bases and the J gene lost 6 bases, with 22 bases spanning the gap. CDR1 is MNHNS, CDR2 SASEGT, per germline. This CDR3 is CASSAVRGDDMGEQYF. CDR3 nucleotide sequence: TGTGCCAGCAGTGCCGTGCGCGGGGACGATATGGGCGAGCAGTACTTC.

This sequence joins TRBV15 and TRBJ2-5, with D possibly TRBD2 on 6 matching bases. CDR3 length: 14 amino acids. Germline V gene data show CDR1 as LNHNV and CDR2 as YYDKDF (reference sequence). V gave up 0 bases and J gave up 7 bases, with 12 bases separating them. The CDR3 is CATSRDGAGRTQYF. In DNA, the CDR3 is TGTGCCACCAGCAGAGATGGGGCGGGGAGGACCCAGTACTTC.

The CDR3 spells CARSFETPGGVHQPQHF. The CDR3 nucleotides read TGTGCCAGAAGCTTTGAAACTCCGGGGGGGGTTCACCAGCCCCAGCATTTT. J is TRBJ1-5 and V is TRBV5-3, with D possibly TRBD1 on 5 matching bases. TRBV5-3 belongs to the ORF category, with a function that is uncertain. This CDR3 spans 17 amino acids. Between the trimmed V and J ends, which lost 2 bases and 7 bases, there was a span of 22 bases.

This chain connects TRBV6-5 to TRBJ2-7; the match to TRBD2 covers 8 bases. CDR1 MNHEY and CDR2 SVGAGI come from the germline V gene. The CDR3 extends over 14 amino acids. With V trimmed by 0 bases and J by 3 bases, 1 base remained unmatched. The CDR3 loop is CASSYSAGGYEQYF. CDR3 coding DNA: TGTGCCAGCAGTTACTCTGCGGGAGGCTACGAGCAGTACTTC.

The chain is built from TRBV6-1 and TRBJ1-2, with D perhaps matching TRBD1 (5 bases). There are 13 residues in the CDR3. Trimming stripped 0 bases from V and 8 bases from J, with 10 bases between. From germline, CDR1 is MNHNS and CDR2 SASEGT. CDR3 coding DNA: TGTGCCAGCAGTGAAGCAAGGGGCTGGGGCTACACCTTC. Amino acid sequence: CASSEARGWGYTF.

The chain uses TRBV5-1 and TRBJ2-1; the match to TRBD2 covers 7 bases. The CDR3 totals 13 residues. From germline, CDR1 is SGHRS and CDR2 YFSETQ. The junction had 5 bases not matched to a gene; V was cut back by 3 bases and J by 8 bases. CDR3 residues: CASSSGGGDEQFF. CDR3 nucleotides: TGCGCCAGCAGCTCCGGCGGGGGTGATGAGCAGTTCTTC.

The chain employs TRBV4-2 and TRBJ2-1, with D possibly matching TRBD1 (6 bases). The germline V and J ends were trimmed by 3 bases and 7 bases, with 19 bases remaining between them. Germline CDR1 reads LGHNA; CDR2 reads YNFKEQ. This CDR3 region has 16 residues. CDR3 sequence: CASSHAQGIGRNEQFF. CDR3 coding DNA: TGTGCCAGCAGCCATGCACAGGGTATTGGAAGGAATGAGCAGTTCTTC.

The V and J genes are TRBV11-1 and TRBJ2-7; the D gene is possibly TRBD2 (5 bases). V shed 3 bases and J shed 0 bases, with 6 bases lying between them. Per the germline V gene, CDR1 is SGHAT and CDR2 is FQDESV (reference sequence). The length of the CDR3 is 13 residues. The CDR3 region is CASSFGSSYEQYF. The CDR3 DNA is TGTGCCAGCAGCTTTGGGAGCTCCTACGAGCAGTACTTC. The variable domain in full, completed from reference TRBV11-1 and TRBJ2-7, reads EAEVAQSPRYKITEKSQAVAFWCDPISGHATLYWYRQILGQGPELLVQFQDESVVDDSQLPKDRFSAERLKGVDSTLKIQPAELGDSAMYLCASSFGSSYEQYFGPGTRLTVT.

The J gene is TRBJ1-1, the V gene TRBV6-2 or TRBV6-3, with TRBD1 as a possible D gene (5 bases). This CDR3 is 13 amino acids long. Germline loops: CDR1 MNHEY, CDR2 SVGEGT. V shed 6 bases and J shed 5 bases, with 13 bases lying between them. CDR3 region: CASSPWGVTEAFF. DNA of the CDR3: TGTGCCAGCAGCCCCTGGGGGGTGACTGAAGCTTTCTTT.